This entry is about one TCR beta chain. In its sample, this clone was seen a few times. It has no known antigen specificity. No much larger clone exists at a distance of one base, and base qualities are not known. CDR1 and CDR2 are read off the germline V gene as SNHLY and FYNNEI. Relative to germline, V is 10 bases shorter and J is 0 bases shorter, with 13 bases between their ends. The CDR3 spans 13 residues, from the cysteine through the phenylalanine. Just CDR3 DNA is preserved here, 39 bases in frame from base 1. TCRbeta CDR3 regions were amplified from genomic DNA by means of the immunoSEQ Assay, a bias-controlled multiplex PCR. The study's own analysis went as follows. Nucleated cell counts per sample were estimated from amplification of reference gene primers within the assay. To quantify the absolute abundance of each unique TCRbeta CDR3 rearrangement, sequence reads were collapsed and filtered. For each sample, productive Simpson clonality was calculated as the square root of Simpson's diversity index over productive rearrangements. TCRdb obtained this table from immuneACCESS and retained in-frame rearrangements with V and J assigned. These tables miss some clones; where compared with another copy, unresolved V genes account for less than half of the shortfall, and the remainder is unexplained. V and J calls and clone size are those listed in that table; D and trimming were worked out from the DNA. The sample has approximately 180,000 clones on record, around 87% of them singletons. The ten largest clones add up to around 2.5% of the sample.

The collaborating institutions used their own protocols to collect whole blood in K2EDTA tubes. For TCRbeta analysis, collaborators shipped samples in one of three forms: frozen whole blood, isolated PBMCs, or DNA extracted from either of those sample types. This specimen belongs to a study of blood T cell repertoires in COVID-19 (TCRdb year 2020). Regarding the complete study: Samples covering the acute and convalescent phases of COVID-19 were provided by collaborators in the United States, Italy and Spain. The material from the prospective study consisted of cDNA or gDNA derived from T cells, B-cell-depleted T cells, or PBMCs. HLA class I and class II types, where available, came from metadata supplied by the sample provider rather than from assay-based typing. The dataset comprised deeply sampled blood TCRbeta repertoires from subjects exposed to, actively infected with, or recovered from COVID-19. Nearly every sample came with metadata listing a de-identified subject ID, COVID-19 status, age in years and sex. Samples came from the ongoing ImmuneRACE study (first 160 participants) plus 1,254 subjects from 6 global collaborators. A freely available public database, intended as a resource for researchers studying the immune response to SARS-CoV-2, is where the repertoires were released.

Findings and caveats that apply to the study as a whole: The quantity of clinical and demographic metadata differed by source and by participant and was supplied without curation.

Sample: peripheral blood. The clonotype originates from a man between 35 and 55 years old with active or convalescent COVID-19. Recombination connected TRBV2 to TRBJ2-7; a tentative D call is TRBD2 (5 bases match). The base sequence is TGTGCCACCGGGAAGATCATCTCCTACGAGCAGTACTTC. This is translated as CATGKIISYEQYF.